This T cell receptor (beta chain) is drawn from a study of blood T cell repertoires in COVID-19. Per the authors' pipeline: Quantification of nucleated cells was approximated via reference gene primer amplification. Some clones are missing from TCRdb's copy, which holds only in-frame ones; the method was immunoSEQ multiplex PCR. That table gives V, J and clone size, and the DNA gave D and trimming. The sample lists some 100,000 clones, 88% occurring once. J was trimmed by 3 bases and V by 3 bases; bases with no gene match: 10. The length of the CDR3 is 15 residues. Germline CDR1 is SQVTM and CDR2 is ANQGSEA.

The chain is built from TRBV29-1 and TRBJ1-2; TRBD1 matches at 7 bases. The TCR sequence derives from a woman aged 55-69 years with acute or convalescent COVID-19. Sequenced material: peripheral blood. The CDR3 reads CSVDDGTASHYGYTF. The CDR3 DNA reads TGCAGCGTTGACGACGGGACAGCCAGCCACTATGGCTACACCTTC.